Following are 12 T cell receptor beta chains from one sample sequenced in a study of T cell repertoires in urothelial bladder cancer. Generated by immunoSEQ multiplex PCR, the TCRdb table keeps only in-frame clones and is missing some. The sample has about 9,000 clones, roughly 50% seen once; the top ten hold around 30%. The sequencing sample was made of tumor-infiltrating cells from bladder cancer. These receptor sequences come from a human donor with urothelial carcinoma.

The rearrangement links TRBV28 to TRBJ2-7; unclear D gene. The V and J ends lost 4 bases and 6 bases respectively, with 13 bases between them. Germline V CDR1 and CDR2: MDHEN, SYDVKM. The CDR3 contains 13 residues. The CDR3 spells CASSSAFEREQYF. The CDR3 DNA sequence: TGTGCCAGCAGTTCCGCCTTCGAACGCGAGCAGTACTTC.

The chain couples TRBV2 to TRBJ2-4; 8 nucleotides match TRBD2. The trim removed 6 bases at V and 0 bases at J, leaving 7 bases unmatched. Per germline, CDR1 SNHLY and CDR2 FYNNEI. CDR3 length: 16 residues. The CDR3 nucleotides are TGTGCCAGCAGGGCCGGGACTAGTGTAGCCAAAAACATTCAGTACTTC. It encodes CASRAGTSVAKNIQYF.

The chain carries TRBV27 and TRBJ2-3; 7 nucleotides agree with TRBD2. The J segment lost 2 bases and the V segment lost 5 bases, leaving 10 bases of the junction unmatched. This CDR3 has 16 residues. Germline V gene data show CDR1 as MNHEY and CDR2 as SMNVEV (reference sequence). CDR3 DNA sequence: TGTGCCAGCAGTACGATACCGGGACTACTCACAGATACGCAGTATTTT. It encodes CASSTIPGLLTDTQYF.

This clone was seen just once. The rearrangement uses TRBV10-3 and TRBJ1-1, with D possibly TRBD1 on 5 matching bases. Germline V CDR1 and CDR2: ENHRY, SYGVKD. V lost 5 bases, J lost 4 bases, and 14 bases lay in between. This CDR3 contains 14 residues. CDR3: CAISPAGHSTEAFF. CDR3 bases: TGTGCCATCAGTCCCGCCGGACATTCCACTGAAGCTTTCTTT.

J is TRBJ1-1 and V is TRBV5-8; D unresolved. Trimming pared 2 bases from V and 3 bases from J, leaving 14 bases between. CDR3 length: 15 amino acids. The germline gives CDR1 SGHTS, CDR2 YDEGEE. DNA of the CDR3: TGTGCCAGCAGCTTAATGGAGGGCGGGTACACTGAAGCTTTCTTT. This codes for CASSLMEGGYTEAFF.

This chain links TRBV18 with TRBJ1-2; 8 nucleotides line up with TRBD1. Germline CDR1 KGHSH, CDR2 LQKENI. The CDR3 length is 16 residues. V gave up 3 bases and J gave up 8 bases; unmatched junction bases: 14. CDR3 in DNA: TGTGCCAGCTCACCCGGACAGGGACGTATCTATTCGGGCTACACCTTC. It translates to CASSPGQGRIYSGYTF.

This clone is categorized as medium-sized. The chain recombines TRBV13 with TRBJ2-1; D possibly corresponds to TRBD1 (6 bases). CDR3 size: 14 residues. The ends were cut back, 0 bases at V and 8 bases at J, with 11 bases in the middle. Germline loops: CDR1 PRHDT, CDR2 FYEKMQ (reference sequence). In DNA, the CDR3 is TGTGCCAGCAGCTTAGGTGGGGGCTTCCATGAGCAGTTCTTC. Protein product: CASSLGGGFHEQFF.

The chain has TRBV5-1 and TRBJ1-6, with D unclear. The CDR3 is 14 residues long. CDR1 and CDR2 from the germline V gene are SGHRS and YFSETQ. Trimming took 0 bases from V and 8 from J, leaving 9 bases between them. Here the CDR3 reads CASSLGKVDSPLHF. CDR3 nucleotides: TGCGCCAGCAGCTTGGGGAAGGTTGATTCACCCCTCCACTTT. Combining the CDR3 with reference TRBV5-1 and TRBJ1-6 gives the whole variable domain KAGVTQTPRYLIKTRGQQVTLSCSPISGHRSVSWYQQTPGQGLQFLFEYFSETQRNKGNFPGRFSGRQFSNSRSEMNVSTLELGDSALYLCASSLGKVDSPLHFGNGTRLTVT.

The CDR3 loop is CASNQGRGLYNEQFF. DNA of the CDR3: TGTGCCAGCAACCAAGGTAGGGGTCTCTACAATGAGCAGTTCTTC. The V call is TRBV25-1, the J call TRBJ2-1, with D perhaps matching TRBD1 (5 bases). Germline V gene data show CDR1 as MGHDK and CDR2 as SYGVNS. The length of the CDR3 is 15 residues. V shed 7 bases and J shed 3 bases, with 16 bases lying between them. Supplemented by reference TRBV25-1 and TRBJ2-1, the full variable domain reads EADIYQTPRYLVIGTGKKITLECSQTMGHDKMYWYQQDPGMELHLIHYSYGVNSTEKGDLSSESTVSRIRTEHFPLTLESARPSHTSQYLCASNQGRGLYNEQFFGPGTRLTVL.

The chain has TRBV5-4 and TRBJ2-1, with 8 bases that match TRBD1. Germline V gene lookup returns CDR1 SGHNT and CDR2 YYREEE (reference sequence). J gave up 0 bases and V 1 base, and 3 bases lay outside the gene matches. This CDR3 comprises 16 residues. The CDR3 here is CASSLLGTGSYNEQFF. The CDR3 DNA follows: TGTGCCAGCAGCTTGTTGGGGACAGGCTCCTACAATGAGCAGTTCTTC.

The V and J genes are TRBV5-4 and TRBJ1-1, with D possibly being TRBD1 (5 bases). V was clipped by 1 base and J by 5 bases, with 12 bases between them. This CDR3 spans 14 amino acids. The germline gives CDR1 SGHNT, CDR2 YYREEE (reference sequence). The CDR3 DNA sequence: TGTGCCAGCAGCTTGCGGGGCGGAGGAACTGAAGCTTTCTTT. Translating gives CASSLRGGGTEAFF.

This clone was observed a single time. The rearrangement links TRBV7-8 to TRBJ2-1, with D tentatively TRBD1 (5 bases). V gave up 1 base and J gave up 5 bases, with 9 bases separating them. The CDR3 loop spans 14 amino acids. Germline CDR1 and CDR2: SGHVS and FQNEAQ. CDR3 protein: CASSLEGLDNEQFF. The CDR3 bases are TGTGCCAGCAGCTTAGAGGGGTTGGACAATGAGCAGTTCTTC.